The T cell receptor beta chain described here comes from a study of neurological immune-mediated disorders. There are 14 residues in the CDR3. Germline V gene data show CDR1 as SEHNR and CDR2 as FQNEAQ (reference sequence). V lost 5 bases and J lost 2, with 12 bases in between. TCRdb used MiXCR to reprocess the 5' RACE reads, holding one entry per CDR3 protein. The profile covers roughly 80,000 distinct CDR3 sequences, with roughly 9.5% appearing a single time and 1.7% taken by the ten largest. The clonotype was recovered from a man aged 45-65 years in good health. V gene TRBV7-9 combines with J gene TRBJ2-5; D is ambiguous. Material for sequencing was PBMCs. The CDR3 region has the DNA TGTGCCAGCAGCGAAGACATGTTTCAAGAGACCCAGTACTTC. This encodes CASSEDMFQETQYF. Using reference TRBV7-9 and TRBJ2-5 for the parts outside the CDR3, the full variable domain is DTGVSQNPRHKITKRGQNVTFRCDPISEHNRLYWYRQTLGQGPEFLTYFQNEAQLEKSRLLSDRFSAERPKGSFSTLEIQRTEQGDSAMYLCASSEDMFQETQYFGPGTRLLVL.